The 21 T cell receptor beta chains below come from one sample, sequenced in a study of blood T cells in healthy people across ages. For the second PCR, which ran for about 7 to 11 cycles, a sample-barcoded 5' primer and a J-beta primer mix were used. TCRdb re-analysed the 5' RACE reads in MiXCR, keeping a single row per CDR3 protein. The sample has 550,000 to 800,000 distinct CDR3 sequences, approximately 30% seen once. Material for sequencing was blood. These receptors originate from an elderly woman in good health.

This clonotype was seen many times. The chain couples TRBV6-1 to TRBJ2-3, with 8 bases identical to TRBD1. The CDR3 length is 15 residues. Germline-derived CDR1 and CDR2 are MNHNS and SASEGT. The V segment lost 6 bases and the J segment 0 bases; nucleotides outside the gene matches: 5. CDR3 loop: CASSRQGFSTDTQYF. The CDR3 DNA follows: TGTGCCAGCAGCAGACAGGGGTTCAGCACAGATACGCAGTATTTT.

The sample holds a few counts of this clonotype. A much more abundant neighbour one base away suggests this may be a read error. The J gene is TRBJ2-3, the V gene TRBV7-9; D call uncertain. The germline CDR1 and CDR2 sequences are SEHNR and FQNEAQ (reference sequence). The CDR3 has 13 amino acids. Here the CDR3 DNA reads TGTGCCGGCGTCCAGTCGGGCACAGATACGCGGTATTTT. Protein product: CAGVQSGTDTRYF.

The chain couples TRBV29-1 to TRBJ2-3; D not resolved. The CDR3 length is 15 residues. The ends were cut back, 2 bases at V and 3 bases at J, with 15 bases in the middle. The germline CDR1 and CDR2 sequences are SQVTM and ANQGSEA. CDR3 amino acids: CSVERGSPQTDTQYF. The CDR3 DNA reads TGCAGCGTTGAACGTGGCAGCCCACAGACAGATACGCAGTATTTT.

This clonotype has at least ten counts. This chain uses TRBV11-2 with TRBJ2-1; 8 bases agree with TRBD1. CDR3 size: 15 residues. Germline lookup yields CDR1 SGHAT and CDR2 FQNNGV. Trimming removed 5 bases from V and 10 bases from J; junction bases left unmatched: 13. The CDR3 spells CASSPTGAEVREQFF. CDR3 sequence (DNA): TGTGCCAGCAGCCCGACAGGGGCGGAGGTCAGGGAGCAGTTCTTC.

This clonotype was observed a handful of times. The chain couples TRBV19 to TRBJ1-3; 7 bases map to TRBD1. Trimming took 6 bases from V and 0 from J; bases not matched to a gene: 8. CDR3 size: 16 residues. Germline V gene sequence: CDR1 LNHDA, CDR2 SQIVND (reference sequence). The CDR3 bases are TGTGCCAGTAGCAAGGGACAGCCTGGCTCTGGAAACACCATATATTTT. This sequence encodes CASSKGQPGSGNTIYF.

This clonotype has a handful of counts. The rearrangement joins TRBV10-3 to TRBJ1-3; TRBD1 matches at 11 bases. The CDR3 length is 14 residues. V shed 4 bases, J shed 5 bases, and the junction held 1 base outside the gene matches. Germline lookup yields CDR1 ENHRY and CDR2 SYGVKD. The CDR3 here is CAISGTGGRNTIYF. DNA of the CDR3: TGTGCCATCAGTGGGACAGGGGGCAGAAACACCATATATTTT.

This clonotype has only one observation. The J gene is TRBJ2-7, the V gene TRBV4-1; D not resolved. From germline, CDR1 is MGHRA and CDR2 YSYEKL. This CDR3 comprises 12 residues. Trimming shortened V by 3 bases and J by 10 bases, and 13 bases separated the two germline ends. The CDR3 here is CASSQSGAIQYF. In DNA, the CDR3 is TGCGCCAGCAGCCAGTCCGGAGCGATTCAGTACTTC.

This chain joins TRBV20-1 and TRBJ2-3; TRBD1 or TRBD2 may be the D gene (6 bases each). CDR3 length: 14 amino acids. Trimming stripped 2 bases from V and 2 bases from J, with 11 bases between. Germline-derived CDR1 and CDR2 are DFQATT and SNEGSKA (reference sequence). CDR3: CSARTGGNTDTQYF. The CDR3 DNA follows: TGCAGTGCTAGAACCGGGGGCAACACAGATACGCAGTATTTT.

The chain is built from TRBV5-6 and TRBJ2-2; D may be TRBD1 (6 bases). Germline CDR1 is SGHDT and CDR2 is YYEEEE. The CDR3 runs 16 residues. Trimming pared 0 bases from V and 3 bases from J, leaving 12 bases between. CDR3 amino acids: CASSLAGALYTGELFF. In DNA, the CDR3 is TGTGCCAGCAGCTTGGCAGGGGCCCTTTACACCGGGGAGCTGTTTTTT.

There are many counts of this clonotype. J is TRBJ2-1 and V is TRBV20-1; 11 bases match TRBD2. V lost 1 base and J lost 3; bases outside the gene matches: 5. This CDR3 is 16 amino acids long. CDR1 and CDR2 from the germline V gene are DFQATT and SNEGSKA (reference sequence). CDR3: CSARVSGGVLYNEQFF. CDR3 nucleotide sequence: TGCAGTGCTAGAGTTAGCGGGGGGGTCCTCTACAATGAGCAGTTCTTC.

At least ten counts were recorded for this clonotype. The chain joins TRBV7-9 to TRBJ2-5, with D perhaps matching TRBD1 or TRBD2 (5 bases each). CDR1 is SEHNR and CDR2 is FQNEAQ in the germline V gene (reference sequence). The CDR3 extends over 16 amino acids. The V gene lost 5 bases and the J gene lost 3 bases, with 19 bases spanning the gap. The CDR3 sequence is CASSTRDGPWEETQYF. Here the CDR3 DNA reads TGTGCCAGCAGCACAAGGGACGGGCCGTGGGAAGAGACCCAGTACTTC.

This clonotype was detected ten times or more. This sequence joins TRBV20-1 and TRBJ2-3; D could derive from TRBD1 or TRBD2 (5 bases each). V was cut by 6 bases and J by 2 bases, with 9 bases left in between. This CDR3 is built from 12 residues. Germline V gene lookup returns CDR1 DFQATT and CDR2 SNEGSKA (reference sequence). The DNA of the CDR3 is TGCAGTGCCGGGACCAACACAGATACGCAGTATTTT. It codes for CSAGTNTDTQYF.

Remarks on this clonotype: This may be a read error, as it is one base from a much larger clone. The V call is TRBV5-1, the J call TRBJ2-1; possible D gene TRBD1, 6 bases. CDR3 length equals 15 residues. Germline values: CDR1 SGHRS, CDR2 YFSETQ. V was shortened by 4 bases and J by 2 bases, with 13 bases between the two germline ends. The chain's CDR3 is CASSITGSPYNEQFF. CDR3 bases: TGCGCCAGCAGCATTACAGGGAGCCCCTACAATGAGCAGTTCTTC.

This clonotype was counted at least ten times. The gene calls are TRBV15 and TRBJ1-2, with TRBD1 as a possible D gene (5 bases). The germline gives CDR1 LNHNV, CDR2 YYDKDF (reference sequence). Trimming left V 5 bases short and J 8 bases short, with 15 bases between. The CDR3 sequence is 13 residues long. The CDR3 region is CATSQQGPGGYTF. The CDR3 coding sequence is TGTGCCACCAGCCAGCAGGGTCCGGGCGGCTACACCTTC.

This chain connects TRBV29-1 to TRBJ2-1, with D perhaps assigned TRBD1 or TRBD2 (5 bases each). Trimming shortened V by 5 bases and J by 13 bases, and 15 bases separated the two germline ends. Looked up from germline, CDR1 is SQVTM and CDR2 is ANQGSEA. The CDR3 runs to 11 residues. The CDR3 DNA is TGCAGCGTTCTATTTATGAGGGACCAGTTCTTC. As protein: CSVLFMRDQFF.

Only a few counts were recorded for this clonotype. A much more abundant neighbour one base away suggests this may be a read error. The chain employs TRBV20-1 and TRBJ1-2; 7 bases agree with TRBD1. With V trimmed by 6 bases and J by 4 bases, 8 bases remained unmatched. The CDR3 has 13 residues. Looked up from germline, CDR1 is DFQATT and CDR2 is SNEGSKA (reference sequence). The CDR3 bases are TGCAGTGCGACCTTGACAGGGAGCTATGGCTACACCTTC. Translated, it gives CSATLTGSYGYTF.

The table lists this clonotype with many counts. The chain is built from TRBV3-1 and TRBJ2-1; tentatively, D is TRBD1 (5 bases). Germline V lookup: CDR1 LGHDT, CDR2 YNNKEL (reference sequence). The CDR3 is 16 residues long. The V gene lost 4 bases and the J gene lost 0 bases, with 13 bases spanning the gap. This CDR3 is CASSPTGFGSYNEQFF. DNA for the CDR3: TGTGCCAGCAGCCCTACAGGATTCGGCTCCTACAATGAGCAGTTCTTC.

This sequence joins TRBV5-1 and TRBJ2-7, with 11 nucleotides matching TRBD1. Germline-derived CDR1 and CDR2 are SGHRS and YFSETQ. The CDR3 runs to 16 residues. The ends lost 0 bases at V and 4 bases at J; junction bases unmatched: 6. The CDR3 here is CASSLETGDRGYEQYF. The CDR3 DNA follows: TGCGCCAGCAGCTTGGAGACAGGGGACAGGGGGTACGAGCAGTACTTC.

The gene calls are TRBV6-5 and TRBJ1-1; 10 bases line up with TRBD1. The V gene end was trimmed by 0 bases and the J gene end by 10 bases; junction bases not matched to a gene: 11. The germline V gene encodes CDR1 MNHEY and CDR2 SVGAGI. This CDR3 has 16 residues. DNA for the CDR3: TGTGCCAGCAGTTACTCGACTGGACAGGGGGTGTACCGAGCTTTCTTT. Residues: CASSYSTGQGVYRAFF.

This clonotype was seen ten or more times. The chain links TRBV10-3 to TRBJ1-2, with 10 bases lining up with TRBD1. V lost 6 bases, J lost 0 bases, and 1 base stayed unmatched. CDR3 length: 14 residues. Germline V gene sequence: CDR1 ENHRY, CDR2 SYGVKD. This chain's CDR3 is CAIRGTGANYGYTF. The CDR3 DNA reads as TGTGCCATCAGGGGGACAGGGGCTAACTATGGCTACACCTTC.

This clonotype was observed a few times. A much more abundant neighbour one base away suggests this may be a read error. J is TRBJ1-2 and V is TRBV12-3 or TRBV12-4; 7 bases align to TRBD1. The CDR3 loop spans 15 amino acids. V lost 2 bases and J lost 8; bases outside the gene matches: 11. The CDR3 reads CASSLIETGRGGYTF. CDR3 in DNA: TGTGCCAGCAGTTTAATAGAGACAGGGCGTGGCGGCTACACCTTC.